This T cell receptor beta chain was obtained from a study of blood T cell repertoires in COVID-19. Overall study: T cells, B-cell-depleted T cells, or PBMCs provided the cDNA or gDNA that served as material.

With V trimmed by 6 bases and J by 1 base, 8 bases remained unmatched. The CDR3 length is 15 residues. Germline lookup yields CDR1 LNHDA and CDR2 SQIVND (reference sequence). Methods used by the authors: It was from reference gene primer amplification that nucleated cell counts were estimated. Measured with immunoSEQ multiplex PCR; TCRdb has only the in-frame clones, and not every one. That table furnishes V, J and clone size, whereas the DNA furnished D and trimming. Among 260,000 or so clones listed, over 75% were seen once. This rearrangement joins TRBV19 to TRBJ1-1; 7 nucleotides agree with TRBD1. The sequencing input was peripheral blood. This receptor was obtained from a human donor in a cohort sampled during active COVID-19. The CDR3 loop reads CASRTGPGGNTEAFF. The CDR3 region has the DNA TGTGCCAGTAGGACAGGGCCAGGGGGGAACACTGAAGCTTTCTTT.